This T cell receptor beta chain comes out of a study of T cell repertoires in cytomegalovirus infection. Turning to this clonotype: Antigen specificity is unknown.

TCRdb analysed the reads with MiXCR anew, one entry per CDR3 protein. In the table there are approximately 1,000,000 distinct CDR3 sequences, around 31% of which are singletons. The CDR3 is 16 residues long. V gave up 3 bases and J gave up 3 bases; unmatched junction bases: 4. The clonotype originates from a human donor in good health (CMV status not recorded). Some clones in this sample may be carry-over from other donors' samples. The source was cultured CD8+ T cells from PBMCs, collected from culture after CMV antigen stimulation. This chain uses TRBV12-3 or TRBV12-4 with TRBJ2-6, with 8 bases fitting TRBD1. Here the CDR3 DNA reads TGTGCCAGCAGTTTGCAGGGGGCGCGTGGGGCCAACGTCCTGACTTTC. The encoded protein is CASSLQGARGANVLTF.